These T cell receptor beta chains were read from a single sample in a study of regulatory T cells in long-lasting Graves disease. TCRdb re-called the multiplex PCR reads through MiXCR, storing one row per CDR3 protein. Of hundreds of thousands of distinct CDR3 sequences listed, around a fifth are singletons. The specimen was peripheral blood mononuclear cells (PBMCs), collected when the disease was refractory, from a patient treated with antithyroid drugs. These receptors all stem from a female donor with Graves disease. The CDR3 runs from the conserved cysteine through the conserved F or W. D genes are given only for firm matches. The size of a clone is reported for some rows only, either as once, few or many, or as a class for expanded clones.

>16|many|TRBJ2-5|TRBV7-9|-
CASSLRGAGWQETQYF
TGTGCCAGCAGCTTAAGGGGAGCGGGTTGGCAAGAGACCCAGTACTTC
>15|many|TRBJ1-5|TRBV12-3/TRBV12-4|-
CASSFKHTAYFPQHF
TGTGCCAGCAGTTTTAAGCATACAGCCTATTTCCCCCAGCATTTT
>12|many|TRBJ1-2|TRBV6-1|-
CASSRDLRGYTF
TGTGCCAGCAGTCGGGACCTGAGGGGCTACACCTTC
>13|-|TRBJ1-3|TRBV7-3|-
CASSGQPGNTIYF
TGTGCCAGCAGCGGGCAGCCTGGAAACACCATATATTTT
>14|many|TRBJ2-4|TRBV28|TRBD2
CASSPGLAGYIQYF
TGTGCCAGCAGCCCCGGGCTAGCGGGATACATTCAGTACTTC
>16|-|TRBJ2-6|TRBV6-2/TRBV6-3|-
CASSYGGGLGANVLTF
TGTGCCAGCAGTTACGGTGGGGGTCTAGGGGCCAACGTCCTGACTTTC
>12|many|TRBJ1-2|TRBV6-2/TRBV6-3|TRBD1
CASSSRGDGYTF
TGTGCCAGCAGTTCCAGGGGGGATGGCTACACCTTC
>15|many|TRBJ2-7|TRBV27|TRBD2
CASSFGTSGVYEQYF
TGTGCCAGCAGTTTTGGGACTAGCGGGGTATACGAGCAGTACTTC
>14|-|TRBJ2-1|TRBV2|TRBD2
CASKAGGLYNEQFF
TGTGCCAGCAAGGCGGGAGGGTTGTACAATGAGCAGTTCTTC
>15|once|TRBJ1-3|TRBV6-1|-
CASSTGRFSGNTIYF
TGTGCCAGCAGTACGGGACGGTTCTCTGGAAACACCATATATTTT
>18|-|TRBJ2-2|TRBV7-9|-
CASSGGTSMRPNTGELFF
TGTGCCAGCAGCGGAGGGACCTCGATGCGTCCGAACACCGGGGAGCTGTTTTTT
>13|few|TRBJ2-7|TRBV5-1|TRBD1
CASGQASSYEQYF
TGCGCCAGCGGACAGGCATCCTCCTACGAGCAGTACTTC
>16|-|TRBJ2-2|TRBV6-1|TRBD2
CASRSLAGDYTGELFF
TGTGCCAGCAGGTCCCTAGCGGGGGACTACACCGGGGAGCTGTTTTTT
>15|once|TRBJ2-2|TRBV7-9|-
CASSLAQGNTRELFF
TGTGCCAGCAGCTTAGCCCAGGGGAACACCAGGGAGCTGTTTTTT
>13|many|TRBJ2-2|TRBV7-2|-
CASSLQGHGELFF
TGTGCCAGCAGCTTACAGGGGCACGGGGAGCTGTTTTTT
>15|many|TRBJ1-5|TRBV20-1|-
CSARSYAGDNQPQHF
TGCAGTGCTAGATCTTATGCAGGGGACAATCAGCCCCAGCATTTT
>14|-|TRBJ2-7|TRBV14|TRBD2
CASSPSGGTSRQYF
TGTGCCAGCAGCCCCAGCGGGGGCACATCGAGGCAGTACTTC
>14|-|TRBJ1-2|TRBV5-1|-
CASSLSLVGSGYTF
TGCGCCAGCAGCTTGTCACTGGTGGGTTCTGGCTACACCTTC
>15|many|TRBJ2-7|TRBV10-3|TRBD2
CAISGTSGMSYEQYF
TGTGCCATCAGCGGGACTAGCGGGATGTCCTACGAGCAGTACTTC
>14|-|TRBJ2-1|TRBV20-1|-
CSARRRLPYNEQFF
TGCAGTGCTAGACGGCGTCTTCCCTACAATGAGCAGTTCTTC
>15|many|TRBJ2-7|TRBV28|TRBD2
CASRSGGIPPYEQYF
TGTGCCAGCAGATCCGGGGGGATCCCCCCCTACGAGCAGTACTTC
>12|few|TRBJ1-1|TRBV7-9|TRBD1
CASSMDRAQAFF
TGTGCCAGCAGCATGGACAGGGCTCAAGCTTTCTTT
>16|few|TRBJ1-1|TRBV4-1|TRBD1
CASSLGTGYMNTEAFF
TGCGCCAGCAGCCTTGGGACAGGGTACATGAACACTGAAGCTTTCTTT
>12|many|TRBJ2-2|TRBV5-4|-
CASSWNTGELFF
TGTGCCAGCAGTTGGAACACCGGGGAGCTGTTTTTT
>14|few|TRBJ1-2|TRBV7-9|TRBD1
CASSPGQYNYGYTF
TGTGCCAGCAGCCCGGGACAGTATAACTATGGCTACACCTTC
>16|-|TRBJ2-4|TRBV7-3|-
CASSLTGGKAKNIQYF
TGTGCCAGCAGCTTAACTGGGGGCAAGGCCAAAAACATTCAGTACTTC
>12|-|TRBJ2-7|TRBV5-4|TRBD1
CASSRTGVEQYF
TGTGCCAGCAGCAGGACAGGGGTCGAGCAGTACTTC
>13|many|TRBJ2-7|TRBV19|-
CASSIPGRYEQYF
TGTGCCAGTAGTATCCCGGGGCGCTACGAGCAGTACTTC
>15|-|TRBJ2-7|TRBV5-1|TRBD1
CASSLGTGGNYEQYF
TGCGCCAGCAGCTTGGGGACAGGCGGAAACTACGAGCAGTACTTC
>13|many|TRBJ1-1|TRBV6-1|-
CASRATLTTEAFF
TGTGCCAGCCGAGCCACCTTGACCACTGAAGCTTTCTTT
>15|few|TRBJ2-7|TRBV6-1|-
CASSRNRDGTYEQYF
TGTGCCAGCAGCCGCAACCGGGACGGGACCTACGAGCAGTACTTC
>17|few|TRBJ1-1|TRBV2|TRBD1
CASKWRRDRGTGTEAFF
TGTGCCAGCAAGTGGAGGAGGGACAGGGGGACGGGCACTGAAGCTTTCTTT